These T cell receptor beta chains were read from a single sample in a study of T cells in Graves' hyperthyroidism and ophthalmopathy. TCRdb itself ran the multiplex PCR reads through MiXCR, one entry per CDR3 protein. The sample lists around 180,000 distinct CDR3 sequences; around 15% were seen once. Sequencing used blood. These receptors were taken from a woman aged 45-65 years with Graves' hyperthyroidism. CDR3s include the opening cysteine and the closing phenylalanine or tryptophan. D genes are given only for firm matches. Where a row states a size, it is once, few, many or the class of an expanded clone; other rows omit it.

cdr3_aa,cdr3_nt,v_call,clone_size,j_call,d_call
CASSQDGRGGVNEQFF,TGTGCCAGCAGCCAAGATGGACGGGGGGGGGTCAATGAGCAGTTCTTC,TRBV3-1,many,TRBJ2-1,TRBD2
CASSLGASGGLETQYF,TGTGCCAGCAGCTTGGGCGCTAGCGGGGGGCTGGAGACCCAGTACTTC,TRBV5-4,many,TRBJ2-5,TRBD2
CASSYTNDYRGTGNTIYF,TGTGCCAGCAGCTACACCAACGACTACAGGGGCACTGGAAACACCATATATTTT,TRBV13,few,TRBJ1-3,TRBD1
CASSFAAQATGELFF,TGTGCCAGCAGTTTTGCAGCCCAAGCAACCGGGGAGCTGTTTTTT,TRBV27,many,TRBJ2-2,NA
CASSFLGGGGDEQYF,TGCGCCAGCAGCTTTCTTGGCGGGGGGGGGGACGAGCAGTACTTC,TRBV5-1,NA,TRBJ2-7,TRBD2
CASSSPGEYGYTF,TGTGCCAGCAGTTCTCCGGGAGAATATGGCTACACCTTC,TRBV12-3/TRBV12-4,many,TRBJ1-2,NA
CASSQEVRSFAGELFF,TGCGCCAGCAGCCAAGAAGTCAGGAGTTTCGCCGGGGAGCTGTTTTTT,TRBV4-1,few,TRBJ2-2,NA
CASSRDRSLYGYTF,TGTGCCAGCAGCCGGGACAGATCCCTCTATGGCTACACCTTC,TRBV5-8,many,TRBJ1-2,TRBD1
CSVGRSTEAFF,TGCAGCGTTGGCAGGAGCACTGAAGCTTTCTTT,TRBV29-1,many,TRBJ1-1,NA
CASSTTDSLAGNIQYF,TGTGCCAGCAGCACGACGGACAGTTTAGCCGGAAACATTCAGTACTTC,TRBV12-3/TRBV12-4,few,TRBJ2-4,NA
CASSQDRLENTEAFF,TGCGCCAGCAGCCAAGACAGGCTAGAGAACACTGAAGCTTTCTTT,TRBV4-1,few,TRBJ1-1,NA
CASSLAGYEQYF,TGTGCCAGCAGTTTGGCGGGGTACGAGCAGTACTTC,TRBV12-3/TRBV12-4,many,TRBJ2-7,NA
CASSPQGANYNEQFF,TGTGCCAGCAGCCCCCAGGGGGCTAACTACAATGAGCAGTTCTTC,TRBV6-2/TRBV6-3,NA,TRBJ2-1,TRBD1
CASSVHSGYGYTF,TGTGCCAGCAGTGTACACAGCGGGTATGGCTACACCTTC,TRBV6-1,many,TRBJ1-2,NA
CASSQKGGPTDTQYF,TGCGCCAGCAGCCAAAAAGGGGGGCCAACAGATACGCAGTATTTT,TRBV4-1,NA,TRBJ2-3,NA
CASSPLTGARDTEAFF,TGTGCCAGCTCACCACTGACAGGGGCGCGGGACACTGAAGCTTTCTTT,TRBV18,few,TRBJ1-1,TRBD1
CASSILGSNEQFF,TGTGCCAGTAGTATTTTAGGCAGCAATGAGCAGTTCTTC,TRBV19,many,TRBJ2-1,NA
CASSVIAGAETQYF,TGTGCCAGCAGTGTTATCGCGGGGGCTGAGACCCAGTACTTC,TRBV2,large,TRBJ2-5,NA
CATSSPPYRGNTGELFF,TGTGCCACCAGTTCCCCCCCCTACCGGGGGAACACCGGGGAGCTGTTTTTT,TRBV24-1,many,TRBJ2-2,NA
CASSPGGSQETQYF,TGTGCCAGCTCTCCAGGCGGCAGTCAAGAGACCCAGTACTTC,TRBV18,NA,TRBJ2-5,NA
CSVWGGGASVFDEQFF,TGCAGCGTTTGGGGCGGGGGGGCATCCGTGTTCGATGAGCAGTTCTTC,TRBV29-1,many,TRBJ2-1,TRBD2
CSVAGGVGTNGYTF,TGCAGCGTAGCCGGGGGCGTGGGTACTAATGGCTACACCTTC,TRBV29-1,few,TRBJ1-2,NA
CASRKDTAGQETQYF,TGTGCCAGCAGGAAGGACACGGCGGGCCAAGAGACCCAGTACTTC,TRBV25-1,many,TRBJ2-5,NA
CASSQEGARPQHF,TGTGCCAGCAGCCAAGAAGGCGCAAGACCCCAGCATTTT,TRBV3-1,many,TRBJ1-5,NA
CASSLGAISEQYF,TGTGCCAGCAGCTTAGGTGCTATATCCGAGCAGTACTTC,TRBV7-2,NA,TRBJ2-7,NA
CATSSTGAGTQYF,TGTGCCACCAGCAGTACAGGGGCCGGGACCCAGTACTTC,TRBV15,many,TRBJ2-5,TRBD1
CASTEEEGAFYGYTF,TGTGCCAGCACCGAAGAGGAAGGGGCGTTCTATGGCTACACCTTC,TRBV6-1,many,TRBJ1-2,NA
CSSRGGSYNEQFF,TGCAGCTCCCGCGGGGGGTCCTACAATGAGCAGTTCTTC,TRBV29-1,many,TRBJ2-1,TRBD2
CSAGGQLQGYGYTF,TGCAGTGCTGGGGGACAGCTCCAGGGGTATGGCTACACCTTC,TRBV20-1,many,TRBJ1-2,TRBD1
CASSLAEAHTGELFF,TGCGCCAGCAGCTTGGCGGAGGCGCACACCGGGGAGCTGTTTTTT,TRBV5-1,NA,TRBJ2-2,NA
CASSLSGGGNEQYF,TGTGCCAGCAGTTTGAGCGGCGGGGGCAACGAGCAGTACTTC,TRBV28,many,TRBJ2-7,NA
CSASRGDRNEQFF,TGCAGTGCTAGTAGAGGGGACAGGAATGAGCAGTTCTTC,TRBV20-1,NA,TRBJ2-1,TRBD1
CARRGGNYGYTF,TGTGCCAGGCGAGGGGGGAACTATGGCTACACCTTC,TRBV2,many,TRBJ1-2,NA
CASNAGGQTQYF,TGTGCCAGCAATGCCGGGGGGCAGACCCAGTACTTC,TRBV2,many,TRBJ2-5,NA
CASSRGGPYNEQFF,TGCGCCAGCAGCCGGGGGGGCCCATACAATGAGCAGTTCTTC,TRBV5-1,many,TRBJ2-1,TRBD2
CASSLAGPGNTEAFF,TGTGCCAGCAGCTTAGCGGGGCCGGGAAACACTGAAGCTTTCTTT,TRBV7-9,many,TRBJ1-1,NA
CASSSQGFQSYEQYF,TGTGCCAGCAGTTCTCAGGGGTTCCAGTCCTACGAGCAGTACTTC,TRBV6-1,many,TRBJ2-7,NA
CASSHSRDRTSNQPQHF,TGTGCCAGCAGTCACTCTCGGGACAGGACAAGCAATCAGCCCCAGCATTTT,TRBV12-3/TRBV12-4,many,TRBJ1-5,TRBD1
CASSYRDGYSNQPQHF,TGTGCCAGCAGTTACCGGGACGGATATAGCAATCAGCCCCAGCATTTT,TRBV6-5,many,TRBJ1-5,NA
CASSERGGTDYGYTF,TGTGCCAGCAGCGAAAGGGGGGGCACAGACTATGGCTACACCTTC,TRBV6-1,few,TRBJ1-2,NA
CASSLQVYTIYF,TGTGCCAGCAGCTTACAAGTATACACCATATATTTT,TRBV11-2,few,TRBJ1-3,NA
CASSYFSSGSHEQYF,TGTGCCAGCAGTTACTTCTCCTCAGGGTCCCACGAGCAGTACTTC,TRBV6-5,many,TRBJ2-7,NA
CASSGRTSGGIYEQFF,TGTGCCAGCAGTGGACGGACTAGCGGGGGGATCTATGAGCAGTTCTTC,TRBV6-1,NA,TRBJ2-1,TRBD2